Given below is one T cell receptor (beta chain) in context. The antigen is unknown. The CDR3 contains 15 residues. The germline CDR1 and CDR2 sequences are SEHNR and FQNEAQ (reference sequence). Trimming took 5 bases from V and 4 from J; bases not matched to a gene: 8. Indicated treatment: roughly ten-day PBMC culture with coronavirus spike peptide pools or control peptides (ViraFEST assay). This sample was included in a study of vaccination and CD4 T cells after COVID-19. Cultured CD4+ T-cell DNA underwent Oncomine TCR Beta short-read sequencing. TCRdb used MiXCR to reprocess the PCR reads, holding one entry per CDR3 protein. This sample has roughly 12,000 distinct CDR3 sequences, with roughly 68% found just once.

The genes are TRBV7-9 and TRBJ2-5; 9 bases fit TRBD1. This clonotype was sampled from a human donor who had recovered from COVID-19. The source material was CD4+ T cells from blood, cultured in vitro, sampled before SARS-CoV-2 vaccination. CDR3 amino acids: CASSKGTGMVETQYF. The CDR3 DNA sequence: TGTGCCAGCAGCAAAGGGACAGGGATGGTAGAGACCCAGTACTTC. The full variable domain, with the rest looked up from reference TRBV7-9 and TRBJ2-5, is DTGVSQNPRHKITKRGQNVTFRCDPISEHNRLYWYRQTLGQGPEFLTYFQNEAQLEKSRLLSDRFSAERPKGSFSTLEIQRTEQGDSAMYLCASSKGTGMVETQYFGPGTRLLVL.